Listed below are T cell receptor beta chains from one sample, sequenced in a study of post-analysis software for immune sequencing data. TCRdb called the PCR reads again in MiXCR, with one record for every CDR3 protein. The sample contains about 430,000 distinct CDR3 sequences, 35% to 45% of which appear only once. Sequencing was performed on blood. The receptors here all came from a girl aged 2 to 10 with multiple sclerosis. CDR3s include the opening cysteine and the closing phenylalanine or tryptophan. Fields, in order: CDR3 protein, CDR3 DNA, V gene, D gene, J gene, clone size, CDR3 length. The D gene is left open where the match is weak. Some rows have no size entry. The others give once, few or many, or a class for an expanded clone.

CSVVRLAGLGNEQFF TGCAGCGTTGTACGACTAGCGGGGCTTGGCAATGAGCAGTTCTTC TRBV29-1 TRBD2 TRBJ2-1 . 15
CASRRTGTDGYTF TGTGCCAGCAGGCGAACAGGGACTGATGGCTACACCTTC TRBV7-9 . TRBJ1-2 . 13
CASSNSRGLLAEQYF TGTGCCAGCAGTAACTCCAGGGGGCTACTAGCCGAGCAGTACTTC TRBV6-5 TRBD1 TRBJ2-7 . 15
CSARPTTGTAYEQYF TGCAGTGCTAGACCTACGACCGGGACAGCCTACGAGCAGTACTTC TRBV20-1 TRBD1 TRBJ2-7 . 15
CASSVEQGFESSYNEQFF TGTGCCAGCAGCGTAGAGCAGGGGTTCGAGAGCTCCTACAATGAGCAGTTCTTC TRBV9 . TRBJ2-1 few 18
CASSLLGKGTGTTYEQYF TGTGCCAGCAGCTTACTTGGGAAGGGAACCGGGACAACCTACGAGCAGTACTTC TRBV5-6 . TRBJ2-7 once 18
CSALKISGGFTDTQYF TGCAGTGCCCTAAAAATCAGCGGGGGGTTCACAGATACGCAGTATTTT TRBV20-1 TRBD2 TRBJ2-3 . 16
CASSLASGRSVSYEQYF TGTGCCAGCAGTTTGGCTAGCGGGAGGTCGGTCTCCTACGAGCAGTACTTC TRBV27 TRBD2 TRBJ2-7 few 17
CANLKVQANYGYTF TGTGCCAACCTGAAGGTCCAGGCAAACTATGGCTACACCTTC TRBV2 . TRBJ1-2 once 14
CASSSLRVLIYEQYF TGTGCCAGCAGTTCGCTACGGGTGCTAATCTACGAGCAGTACTTC TRBV6-5 . TRBJ2-7 . 15
CASSEGPGGYIQYF TGTGCCAGCAGTGAGGGACCCGGGGGGTACATTCAGTACTTC TRBV6-1 TRBD2 TRBJ2-4 . 14
CSVGFGGGVTARGYTF TGCAGCGTTGGATTTGGGGGGGGCGTTACCGCCCGTGGCTACACCTTC TRBV29-1 . TRBJ1-2 . 16
CASSGGQVILGETQYF TGTGCCAGCAGCGGTGGACAGGTTATTTTAGGAGAGACCCAGTACTTC TRBV5-6 TRBD1 TRBJ2-5 . 16
CASRTGTGDSPLHF TGTGCCAGCAGGACCGGGACAGGGGATTCACCCCTCCACTTT TRBV2 TRBD1 TRBJ1-6 . 14
CSAHDTYEQYF TGCAGCGCTCATGATACCTACGAGCAGTACTTC TRBV29-1 . TRBJ2-7 . 11
CSVEGLAGEEQYF TGCAGCGTTGAGGGACTAGCGGGTGAAGAGCAGTACTTC TRBV29-1 TRBD2 TRBJ2-7 . 13
CSARSPGVNEKLFF TGCAGTGCTAGAAGCCCGGGAGTGAATGAAAAACTGTTTTTT TRBV20-1 . TRBJ1-4 . 14
CASSLTPTLSLDEQFF TGTGCCAGCAGCTTAACACCTACCTTGTCCCTCGATGAGCAGTTCTTC TRBV7-3 . TRBJ2-1 few 16
CASSRSGSPETQYF TGTGCCAGCAGTAGGAGCGGGAGTCCCGAGACCCAGTACTTC TRBV25-1 TRBD2 TRBJ2-5 . 14
CASSPGQGGAYNEQFF TGCGCCAGCAGCCCAGGACAGGGTGGTGCATACAATGAGCAGTTCTTC TRBV5-1 TRBD1 TRBJ2-1 few 16
CAISEQVPPETQYF TGTGCCATCAGTGAGCAGGTCCCCCCCGAGACCCAGTACTTC TRBV10-3 . TRBJ2-5 . 14
CASSLGAQGGGYTF TGCGCCAGCAGCTTGGGGGCACAGGGAGGTGGCTACACCTTC TRBV5-1 . TRBJ1-2 few 14